This T cell receptor (beta chain) was observed in a study of blood T cells in healthy people across ages. Through a sample-barcoded 5' primer and a J-beta primer mix, a second PCR was run for roughly 7 to 12 cycles. A template-switch adaptor containing 12 random nucleotides labeled each cDNA molecule. From the 5' RACE reads, TCRdb called clonotypes with MiXCR, one entry per CDR3 protein. The sample records under 2 million distinct CDR3 sequences, about 35% being singletons. A few counts support this clonotype. The antigen is undetermined. Findings and limits, study-wide: Bulk PBMC profiling left naive and antigen-experienced comparisons inconclusive.

With each sample, at least 5.5 micrograms of total RNA were extracted. The receptor comes from a woman in her 30s in good health. The sequencing sample was made of blood.

The CDR3 nucleotides read TGCAGTGCTCGAGGGGGTAGAGGGGACGAGCAGTACTTC. Protein product: CSARGGRGDEQYF. V usage is TRBV20-1 and J usage is TRBJ2-7; the D gene is possibly TRBD1 (6 bases). Germline CDR1 reads DFQATT; CDR2 reads SNEGSKA (reference sequence). The CDR3 runs to 13 residues. Trimming shortened V by 5 bases and J by 5 bases, and 16 bases separated the two germline ends.